The source of this T cell receptor beta chain is a study of blood T cells in healthy people across ages. For the second PCR, which ran for roughly 7 to 11 cycles, a sample-barcoded 5' primer and a J-beta primer mix were used. TCRdb used MiXCR to reprocess the 5' RACE reads, holding one entry per CDR3 protein. Of about 1.4 million distinct CDR3 sequences in the sample, 59% were seen once. To note about this clonotype: Its antigen remains unknown.

Germline V gene sequence: CDR1 SGHAT, CDR2 FQNNGV. V was pared by 3 bases and J by 3 bases, with 8 bases of the junction left unmatched. The CDR3 length is 16 residues. Study conclusions and caveats: Estimates drawn from one million T cells were deemed to understate diversity. Nothing was known about donor CMV status, and this possibly confounded expanded clonotype changes. Unsorted PBMCs ruled out conclusive naive versus antigen-experienced comparison. Age advanced and TCR beta diversity per million T cells fell, roughly linearly.

This TCR was sampled from a man younger than 35 in good health. V and J are TRBV11-2 and TRBJ2-5; 9 positions agree with TRBD1. Specimen: blood. The DNA for the CDR3 is TGTGCCAGCAGCTTTCCGGGACAGGGTGGTGAAGAGACCCAGTACTTC. It codes for CASSFPGQGGEETQYF.